A selection of T cell receptor beta chains follows, all from one sample in a study of cytomegalovirus exposure and HLA in healthy donors. TCRdb keeps only in-frame clones here, not all; method: immunoSEQ multiplex PCR. The sample shows about 120,000 clones, about 75% of them seen only once. The sample was PBMCs. The receptors here all came from a man aged 55 to 70 in good health and CMV-seropositive. The CDR3 runs from the conserved cysteine through the conserved F or W. The D gene is left open where the match is weak. Only some rows state a clone size, as once, few, many or a class for expanded clones.

j_call,clone_size,d_call,v_call,cdr3_aa,cdr3_nt
TRBJ1-5,.,.,TRBV6-5,CASSVQGWNQPQHF,TGTGCCAGCAGTGTTCAGGGTTGGAATCAGCCCCAGCATTTT
TRBJ2-3,.,.,TRBV15,CATSRDNRGYTDTQYF,TGTGCCACCAGCAGGGATAACCGGGGGTACACAGATACGCAGTATTTT
TRBJ2-7,once,TRBD1,TRBV6-1,CASSELHRGRKQYF,TGTGCCAGCAGTGAACTCCACAGGGGGCGGAAGCAGTACTTC
TRBJ2-2,.,TRBD1,TRBV7-9,CASSSPPGGSGTGELFF,TGTGCCAGCAGCTCACCCCCAGGGGGCAGTGGCACCGGGGAGCTGTTTTTT
TRBJ2-1,.,TRBD2,TRBV7-9,CASSLAARTRGYEQFF,TGTGCCAGCAGCTTAGCGGCCCGGACTAGGGGCTATGAGCAGTTCTTC
TRBJ1-1,few,.,TRBV10-3,CAISESGGGNTEAFF,TGTGCCATCAGTGAGTCAGGCGGGGGGAACACTGAAGCTTTCTTT
TRBJ1-4,.,TRBD1,TRBV5-1,CASHRGDGEKLFF,TGCGCCAGCCACAGGGGGGACGGGGAAAAACTGTTTTTT
TRBJ1-1,few,.,TRBV4-2,CASSRGGGPNTEAFF,TGTGCCAGCAGCCGGGGGGGAGGTCCAAACACTGAAGCTTTCTTT
TRBJ2-7,.,TRBD2,TRBV7-8,CASSSGLAGTRSSYEQYF,TGTGCCAGCAGCTCTGGACTAGCGGGAACCCGAAGCTCCTACGAGCAGTACTTC
TRBJ1-5,few,TRBD1,TRBV30,CAWSRTGTVNQPQHF,TGTGCCTGGAGTAGAACCGGGACAGTCAATCAGCCCCAGCATTTT
TRBJ1-5,.,TRBD1,TRBV6-4,CASRRQGQPQHF,TGTGCCAGCAGGCGACAGGGTCAACCCCAGCATTTT
TRBJ1-5,.,TRBD1,TRBV2,CASRGQGGASNQPQHF,TGTGCCAGCAGAGGACAGGGGGGGGCTAGCAATCAGCCCCAGCATTTT